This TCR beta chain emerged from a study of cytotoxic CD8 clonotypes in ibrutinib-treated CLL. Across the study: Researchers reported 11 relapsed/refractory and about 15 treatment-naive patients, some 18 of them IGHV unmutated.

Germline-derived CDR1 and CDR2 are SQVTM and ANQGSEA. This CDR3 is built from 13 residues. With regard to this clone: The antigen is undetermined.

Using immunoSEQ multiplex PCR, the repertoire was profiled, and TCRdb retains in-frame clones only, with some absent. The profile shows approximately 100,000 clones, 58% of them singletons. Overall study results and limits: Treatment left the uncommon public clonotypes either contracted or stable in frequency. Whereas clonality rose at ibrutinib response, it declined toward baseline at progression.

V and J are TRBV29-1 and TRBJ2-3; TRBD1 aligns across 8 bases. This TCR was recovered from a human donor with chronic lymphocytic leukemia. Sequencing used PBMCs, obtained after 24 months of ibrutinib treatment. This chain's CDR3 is CGTGQGGSDTQYF. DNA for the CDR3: TGCGGAACAGGACAGGGTGGCTCAGATACGCAGTATTTT.